This is a list of T cell receptor beta chains from one sample in a study of control samples from healthy donors and cancer patients. Produced via immunoSEQ multiplex PCR; TCRdb's table is partial and in-frame only. The sample carries under 65,000 clones, approximately 83% recorded once. Sequenced material: PBMCs. The receptors originated from a woman aged 50 to 65 with lung cancer. The CDR3 runs from the conserved cysteine through the conserved F or W. The D gene is left open where the match is weak. Only some rows state a clone size, as once, few, many or a class for expanded clones.

J: TRBJ1-4
size: NA
D: TRBD1
V: TRBV5-1
DNA: TGCGCCAGCAGCTTAAGAGGGGGCGGTGAAAAACTGTTTTTT
CDR3: CASSLRGGGEKLFF

J: TRBJ1-6
size: once
D: TRBD1
V: TRBV5-1
DNA: TGCGCCAGCAGCAGCGGGACAGGCCTTAATTCACCCCTCCACTTT
CDR3: CASSSGTGLNSPLHF

J: TRBJ1-2
size: once
D: TRBD1
V: TRBV24-1
DNA: TGTGCCACCAGTGACGCCGGGACAGGGGGATCTAACTATGGCTACACCTTC
CDR3: CATSDAGTGGSNYGYTF

J: TRBJ1-1
size: NA
D: NA
V: TRBV20-1
DNA: TGCAGTGCTAGATCCAACACTGAAGCTTTCTTT
CDR3: CSARSNTEAFF

J: TRBJ2-5
size: NA
D: NA
V: TRBV6-5
DNA: TGTGCCAGCAGTTACTCAGGGGCCGGCGGTCAAGAGACCCAGTACTTC
CDR3: CASSYSGAGGQETQYF

J: TRBJ1-4
size: NA
D: NA
V: TRBV2
DNA: TGTGCCAGCAGATCCGGGACAAGCCGAAAAGCTATTAATGAAAAACTGTTTTTT
CDR3: CASRSGTSRKAINEKLFF

J: TRBJ1-2
size: NA
D: NA
V: TRBV6-5
DNA: TGTGCCAGCAGTCCGACAGCATATGGCTACACCTTC
CDR3: CASSPTAYGYTF

J: TRBJ2-7
size: NA
D: NA
V: TRBV9
DNA: TGTGCCAGCAGCGTAGATTGGGGCAACGAGCAGTACTTC
CDR3: CASSVDWGNEQYF

J: TRBJ1-1
size: NA
D: NA
V: TRBV6-1
DNA: TGTGCCAGCAGTGAACCTACCCTGAACACTGAAGCTTTCTTT
CDR3: CASSEPTLNTEAFF

J: TRBJ1-6
size: NA
D: NA
V: TRBV28
DNA: TGTGCCAGCAGCCGGACAGCCGAAAATTCACCCCTCCACTTT
CDR3: CASSRTAENSPLHF

J: TRBJ1-1
size: NA
D: NA
V: TRBV6-2/TRBV6-3
DNA: TGTGCCAGCAGTCCCTTAGAGAACACTGAAGCTTTCTTT
CDR3: CASSPLENTEAFF

J: TRBJ1-1
size: NA
D: NA
V: TRBV30
DNA: TGTGCCTGGGGAAAGGGGAGGGACACTGAAGCTTTCTTT
CDR3: CAWGKGRDTEAFF

J: TRBJ1-3
size: once
D: TRBD1
V: TRBV7-9
DNA: TGTGCCAGCAGCTTCGACAGGGACTCTGGAAACACCATATATTTT
CDR3: CASSFDRDSGNTIYF

J: TRBJ2-1
size: NA
D: NA
V: TRBV11-2
DNA: TGTGCCAGCACCTCCCATGAGACCAGAGAGTTCTTC
CDR3: CASTSHETREFF

J: TRBJ2-7
size: NA
D: TRBD1
V: TRBV14
DNA: TGTGCCAGCAGCGCAAGGGCCTTACAGGGGAAGGCGCGAAACGAGCAGTACTTC
CDR3: CASSARALQGKARNEQYF

J: TRBJ1-2
size: NA
D: NA
V: TRBV7-6
DNA: TGTGCCAGCAGCCAGGGACAATTCTATGGCTACACCTTC
CDR3: CASSQGQFYGYTF

J: TRBJ2-2
size: NA
D: NA
V: TRBV14
DNA: TGTGCCAGCAGCCAAGATCAAGTGGTCGGGGAGCTGTTTTTT
CDR3: CASSQDQVVGELFF

J: TRBJ2-1
size: NA
D: TRBD2
V: TRBV27
DNA: TGTGCCAGCAGTCCGCGGGTCATCAGACTAGCGGGGGACAATGAGCAGTTCTTC
CDR3: CASSPRVIRLAGDNEQFF

J: TRBJ1-1
size: NA
D: NA
V: TRBV2
DNA: TGTGCCAGCAGTGGGTCGGGGGCGATGACTGAAGCTTTCTTT
CDR3: CASSGSGAMTEAFF

J: TRBJ1-1
size: NA
D: NA
V: TRBV14
DNA: TGTGCCAGCAGCCCCCCGGGACGCTCTAACACTGAAGCTTTCTTT
CDR3: CASSPPGRSNTEAFF

J: TRBJ1-5
size: few
D: TRBD1
V: TRBV5-6
DNA: TGTGCCAGCAGCTTAACAGGACAGGGCAATCAGCCCCAGCATTTT
CDR3: CASSLTGQGNQPQHF

J: TRBJ2-1
size: NA
D: NA
V: TRBV14
DNA: TGTGCCAGCAGCCATAGAAGCCTGAGTAGCGGAGAGCAGTTCTTC
CDR3: CASSHRSLSSGEQFF

J: TRBJ1-1
size: NA
D: NA
V: TRBV7-6
DNA: TGTGCCAGCAGCCATGTGGGAGCGGAGAACACTGAAGCTTTCTTT
CDR3: CASSHVGAENTEAFF

J: TRBJ1-1
size: NA
D: NA
V: TRBV5-1
DNA: TGCGCCAGCAGCTTGGCCGGGCAGCTTAACACTGAAGCTTTCTTT
CDR3: CASSLAGQLNTEAFF

J: TRBJ2-7
size: NA
D: NA
V: TRBV5-6
DNA: TGTGCCAGCAGATACCGGGACCGCTCCTACGAGCAGTACTTC
CDR3: CASRYRDRSYEQYF

J: TRBJ1-4
size: NA
D: NA
V: TRBV29-1
DNA: TGCAGCGTTCATCCCGGCGGAAATGAAAAACTGTTTTTT
CDR3: CSVHPGGNEKLFF

J: TRBJ2-7
size: NA
D: NA
V: TRBV7-9
DNA: TGTGCCAGCAAAATGTACAGCGAGGGGTACGAGCAGTACTTC
CDR3: CASKMYSEGYEQYF

J: TRBJ1-6
size: NA
D: NA
V: TRBV5-1
DNA: TGCGCCAGCAGCTTGGACAGCAATTCACCCCTCCACTTT
CDR3: CASSLDSNSPLHF

J: TRBJ1-1
size: NA
D: TRBD1
V: TRBV5-5
DNA: TGTGCCAGCAGCCGGAGGGGGACAGGAACACATATGAACACTGAAGCTTTCTTT
CDR3: CASSRRGTGTHMNTEAFF

J: TRBJ1-1
size: few
D: NA
V: TRBV30
DNA: TGTGCCTGGAGTGTACTTGGCAGGGGGAACACTGAAGCTTTCTTT
CDR3: CAWSVLGRGNTEAFF

J: TRBJ1-1
size: NA
D: NA
V: TRBV30
DNA: TGTGCCTGGAGTGGGCAATTTATGAACACTGAAGCTTTCTTT
CDR3: CAWSGQFMNTEAFF

J: TRBJ1-6
size: few
D: NA
V: TRBV27
DNA: TGTGCCAGCAGTACCCTGGCCAGTAATTCACCCCTCCACTTT
CDR3: CASSTLASNSPLHF

J: TRBJ1-1
size: NA
D: NA
V: TRBV5-1
DNA: TGCGCCAGCAGCTTGGACCTGAACACTGAAGCTTTCTTT
CDR3: CASSLDLNTEAFF

J: TRBJ1-5
size: NA
D: NA
V: TRBV20-1
DNA: TGCAGTGCTATAGACGGACAGCCCCAGCATTTT
CDR3: CSAIDGQPQHF

J: TRBJ1-1
size: NA
D: NA
V: TRBV5-6
DNA: TGTGCCAGCAGCTGGGACTGGACGAACACTGAAGCTTTCTTT
CDR3: CASSWDWTNTEAFF

J: TRBJ1-2
size: NA
D: NA
V: TRBV24-1
DNA: TGTGCCACCAGTGATAGAGTTGGGAACCCCCAGGAGGGCTACACCTTC
CDR3: CATSDRVGNPQEGYTF

J: TRBJ1-2
size: NA
D: NA
V: TRBV2
DNA: TGTGCCAGCACCGAGGTAGAGAACTATGGCTACACCTTC
CDR3: CASTEVENYGYTF

J: TRBJ1-2
size: NA
D: NA
V: TRBV7-3
DNA: TGTGCCAGCAGCTTAACAGGGGACTATGGCTACACCTTC
CDR3: CASSLTGDYGYTF

J: TRBJ2-2
size: NA
D: NA
V: TRBV7-2
DNA: TGTGCCAGCAGTCACCAAACCGGGGAGCTGTTTTTT
CDR3: CASSHQTGELFF

J: TRBJ1-5
size: NA
D: NA
V: TRBV28
DNA: TGTGCCAGCAGTTTCGCAGCCCAGCCCCAGCATTTT
CDR3: CASSFAAQPQHF

J: TRBJ1-5
size: NA
D: NA
V: TRBV28
DNA: TGTGCCAGCACCAATCCCAGAGGGCCCCAGCATTTT
CDR3: CASTNPRGPQHF